The sequence of this T cell receptor beta chain was determined in a study of blood T cell repertoires in COVID-19 (TCRdb year 2020). Study-wide context: Samples covering the acute and convalescent phases of COVID-19 were provided by collaborators in the United States, Italy and Spain. HLA class I and class II types, where available, came from metadata supplied by the sample provider rather than from assay-based typing. The repertoires were released in a freely available public database meant as a resource for research on the immune response to SARS-CoV-2. The dataset comprised deeply sampled blood TCRbeta repertoires from subjects exposed to, actively infected with, or recovered from COVID-19. Samples came from the ongoing ImmuneRACE study (first 160 participants) plus 1,254 subjects from 6 global collaborators. The sample metadata nearly always contained a de-identified subject ID, COVID-19 status, age in years and sex. The prospective study material was composed of cDNA or gDNA derived from T cells, B-cell-depleted T cells, or PBMCs.

With regard to this clone: The antigen it binds to is not known. Within one base of it there is no much larger clone, and no base qualities were kept.

Study-wide conclusions, independent of this receptor: How much clinical and demographic metadata was included differed by source and by participant, and the metadata was provided uncurated.

In the prospective study, participants were roughly 18 to 95 years old, resided in 20 to 30 geographic areas of the United States, and were enrolled through a virtual design. Cohort assignment in the prospective study relied on participant-reported clinical history from a screening survey and a study questionnaire. ImmuneRACE Cohort 3 recovered participants were defined by two consecutive negative NP/OP PCR tests, healthcare professional clearance, or symptom resolution. In the prospective study, mobile phlebotomists collected whole blood, serum and a nasopharyngeal or oropharyngeal swab from each participant. Over a roughly 2-month period, participants in the prospective study had the option of providing additional blood draws and questionnaires. Before DNA extraction, prospective study blood samples were shipped either frozen or at room temperature. Here V drops 4 bases and J drops 5 bases, and the junction holds 9 bases not matched to any gene. CDR1 and CDR2, per the germline V gene, are MDHEN and SYDVKM. The CDR3 covers 15 residues, taking in both the cysteine and the phenylalanine. Only CDR3 DNA remains: 45 bases, in frame from the first base.

TCRbeta CDR3 regions were amplified from genomic DNA using the immunoSEQ Assay, a bias-controlled multiplex PCR. Concerning the study's data processing: The number of nucleated cells in each sample was estimated by amplification of reference gene primers within the assay. Sequence reads were collapsed and filtered to measure the absolute abundance of every unique TCRbeta CDR3 rearrangement. For each sample, productive Simpson clonality was calculated by taking the square root of Simpson's diversity index across productive rearrangements. Not all clones reach the TCRdb copy of this immuneACCESS table, which keeps in-frame sequences only. Checked studies attribute under half of the gap to unresolved V genes and leave the rest unexplained. Clonal size and the V and J genes are those of that table, whereas D and trimming came from the DNA. The sample table shows 190,000 or so clones, and around 90% are seen once. The ten largest clonotypes hold 6.5% to 9% of the sample.

Sequenced input: PBMCs or T cells enriched from blood (not recorded which). The V and J segments used are TRBV28 and TRBJ1-2, with 8 bases aligning to TRBD1. The receptor was derived from a woman aged 18 to 35 who had recovered from COVID-19. CDR3 loop: CASSSWTGQGYGYTF. The sequence in DNA is TGTGCCAGCAGTTCTTGGACAGGGCAAGGGTATGGCTACACCTTC.